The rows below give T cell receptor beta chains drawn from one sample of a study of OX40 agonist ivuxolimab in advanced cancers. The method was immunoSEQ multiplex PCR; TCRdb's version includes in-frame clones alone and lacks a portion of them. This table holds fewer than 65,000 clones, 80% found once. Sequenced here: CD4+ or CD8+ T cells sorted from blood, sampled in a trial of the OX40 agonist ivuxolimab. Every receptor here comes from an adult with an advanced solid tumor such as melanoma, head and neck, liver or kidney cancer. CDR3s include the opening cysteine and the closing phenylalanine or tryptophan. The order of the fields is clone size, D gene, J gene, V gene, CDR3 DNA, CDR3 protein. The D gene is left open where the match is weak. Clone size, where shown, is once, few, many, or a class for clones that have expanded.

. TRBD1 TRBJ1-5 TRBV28 TGTGCCAGCACCAGGGACAGCTATAGCAATCAGCCCCAGCATTTT CASTRDSYSNQPQHF
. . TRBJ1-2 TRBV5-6 TGTGCCAGCACCTGGGGCAGATCTCATGGCTACACCTTC CASTWGRSHGYTF
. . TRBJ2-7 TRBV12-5 TGTGCTAGTGGCATGGGACTGAGGGACGAGCAGTACTTC CASGMGLRDEQYF
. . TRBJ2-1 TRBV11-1 TGTGCCAGCAGGGCTAGCGACGTGAGGGTCAATGAGCAGTTCTTC CASRASDVRVNEQFF
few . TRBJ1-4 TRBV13 TGTGCCAGCAGCTTCAGGGGAGAGTTGGAAAAACTGTTTTTT CASSFRGELEKLFF
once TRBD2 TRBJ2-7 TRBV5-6 TGTGCCAGCAGCTCGGGACTAGCGGGGGAAAAAAACTCCTACGAGCAGTACTTC CASSSGLAGEKNSYEQYF
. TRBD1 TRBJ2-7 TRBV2 TGTGCCAGCACCCGGAGGAGGACAGGGGAGCAAGAGCAGTACTTC CASTRRRTGEQEQYF
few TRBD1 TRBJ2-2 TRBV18 TGTGCCAGCTCACCAACCGGGACAGGGGGCGACCTGCCCGGGGAGCTGTTTTTT CASSPTGTGGDLPGELFF
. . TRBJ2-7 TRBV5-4 TGTGCCAGCAGCTCTGCGGGACAGTCCTACGAGCAGTACTTC CASSSAGQSYEQYF
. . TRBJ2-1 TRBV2 TGTGCCAGCAGCACGGGAGCACTAGACAATGAGCAGTTCTTC CASSTGALDNEQFF
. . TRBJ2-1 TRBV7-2 TGTGCCAGCAGTCCATACATTACCAATGAGCAGTTCTTC CASSPYITNEQFF
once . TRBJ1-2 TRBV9 TGTGCCAGCAGCGCCCACACAGGATCTGGCTACACCTTC CASSAHTGSGYTF
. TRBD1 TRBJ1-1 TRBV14 TGTGCCAGCAGCCAAGGACAGGGCACTGAAGCTTTCTTT CASSQGQGTEAFF
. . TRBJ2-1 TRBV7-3 TGTGCCAGCAGCTCGGGCGGGGCGGGTCGAAATGAGCAGTTCTTC CASSSGGAGRNEQFF
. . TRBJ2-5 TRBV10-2 TGCGCCACCGAGGAGAAGCGGGCCTTACAAGAGACCCAGTACTTC CATEEKRALQETQYF
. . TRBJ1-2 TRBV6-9 TGTGCCAGCTATGGCTACACCTTC CASYGYTF
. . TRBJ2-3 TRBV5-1 TGCGCCAGCAGCTTGGCCGGTACGCAGTATTTT CASSLAGTQYF
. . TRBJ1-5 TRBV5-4 TGTGCCAGCAGCGTGCAGGGAGTCAATCAGCCCCAGCATTTT CASSVQGVNQPQHF
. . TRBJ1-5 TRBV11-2 TGTGCCAGCAGCTTCGACACCGATCGACCCCAGCATTTT CASSFDTDRPQHF
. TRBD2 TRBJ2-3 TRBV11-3 TGTGCCAGCAGCCCGGGGGGGACTAGCACAGATACGCAGTATTTT CASSPGGTSTDTQYF
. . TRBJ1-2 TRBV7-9 TGTGCCAGCAGCCTGAATGTGGGGGACTATGGCTACACCTTC CASSLNVGDYGYTF
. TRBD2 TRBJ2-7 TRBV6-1 TGTGCCAGCACCAAGGCTAGCGGGAGTAGCGAGCAGTACTTC CASTKASGSSEQYF
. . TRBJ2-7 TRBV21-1 TGTGCCAGCAGGGGGGAGCAGTACTTC CASRGEQYF
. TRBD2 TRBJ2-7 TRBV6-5 TGTGCCAGCAGCCCGGGGGGGGAGAACGAGCAGTACTTC CASSPGGENEQYF
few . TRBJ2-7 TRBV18 TGTGCCAGCTCACCCTCTCCAGGGGCCTACGAGCAGTACTTC CASSPSPGAYEQYF
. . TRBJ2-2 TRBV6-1 TGTGCCAGCAGGAGGGGTTTTGATACCGGGGAGCTGTTTTTT CASRRGFDTGELFF
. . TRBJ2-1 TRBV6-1 TGTGCCAGCAGTGAACTCGGAGATGAGCAGTTCTTC CASSELGDEQFF
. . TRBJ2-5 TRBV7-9 TGTGCCAGCAGCCCCGCGCCGGGACAGGGACTAGATCAAGAGACCCAGTACTTC CASSPAPGQGLDQETQYF
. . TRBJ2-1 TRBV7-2 TGTGCCAGCAGCTTAGGGGCAGGGAACTACAATGAGCAGTTCTTC CASSLGAGNYNEQFF
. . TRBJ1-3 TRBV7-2 TGTGCCAGCAGCTTAGCGTTGGCAGCTGGAAACACCATATATTTT CASSLALAAGNTIYF
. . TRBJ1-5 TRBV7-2 TGTGCCAGCAGCTTAGTGCGGCAGCCTCAGCCCCAGCATTTT CASSLVRQPQPQHF
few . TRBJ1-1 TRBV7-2 TGTGCCAGCAGACGAGGGGCCCAGATGAACACTGAAGCTTTCTTT CASRRGAQMNTEAFF
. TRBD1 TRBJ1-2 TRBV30 TGTGCCTGGAGTGTACTCCGGACAGGGGGCAGAGGCTACACCTTC CAWSVLRTGGRGYTF
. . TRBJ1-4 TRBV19 TGTGCCAGTAGAAGGGGGGATGAAAAACTGTTTTTT CASRRGDEKLFF
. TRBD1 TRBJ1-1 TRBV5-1 TGCGCCAGCAGCCGGGACAGGGGAGAAACTTTCTTT CASSRDRGETFF
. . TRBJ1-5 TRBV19 TGTGCCAGTAGTAGGGACACAACCCTCAATCAGCCCCAGCATTTT CASSRDTTLNQPQHF
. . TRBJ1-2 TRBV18 TGTGCCAGCTCACCACCACAGGGTGGGGGCCCAGGGACCTGGAGTTATGGCTACACCTTC CASSPPQGGGPGTWSYGYTF
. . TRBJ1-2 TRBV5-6 TGTGCCAGCAGCTTCCAGGGGCGGTTAGGCTACACCTTC CASSFQGRLGYTF
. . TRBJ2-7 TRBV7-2 TGTGCCAGCAGCTTAGCGCCTTTCCGCGGGGATTCCTACGAGCAGTACTTC CASSLAPFRGDSYEQYF
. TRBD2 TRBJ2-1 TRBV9 TGTGCCAGCAGCGTAGATAGCCATGGCGGGAGGCCCTACAATGAGCAGTTCTTC CASSVDSHGGRPYNEQFF
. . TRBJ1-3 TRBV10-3 TGTGCCATCAGTGGGGGGGTAGATTCCGGAAACACCATATATTTT CAISGGVDSGNTIYF
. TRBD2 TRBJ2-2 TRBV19 TGTGCCAGTAGAGGACTAGCGGGGCCTTCCGGGGAGCTGTTTTTT CASRGLAGPSGELFF
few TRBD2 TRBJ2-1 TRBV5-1 TGCGCCAGCAGCTTGGACGGGAGGGTGGACGGGGTGCAGTTCTTC CASSLDGRVDGVQFF
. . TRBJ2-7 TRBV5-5 TGTGCCAGCAGCTTGGCCTACGAGCAGTACTTC CASSLAYEQYF
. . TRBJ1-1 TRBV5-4 TGTGCCAGCAGCTTGCAGGCGGAGAACACTGAAGCTTTCTTT CASSLQAENTEAFF
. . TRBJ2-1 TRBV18 TGTGCCAGCTCCAGTTACAATGAGCAGTTCTTC CASSSYNEQFF
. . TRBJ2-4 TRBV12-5 TGTGCTATGCTTGACAGACAAAACATTCAGTACTTC CAMLDRQNIQYF
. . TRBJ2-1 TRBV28 TGTGCCAGCAGTTTATTTCGGCAGGGCAGGTCCTACAATGAGCAGTTCTTC CASSLFRQGRSYNEQFF
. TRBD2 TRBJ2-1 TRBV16 TGTGCCAGCAGCCTCTTGGCGGGGGGGCGTAATGAGCAGTTCTTC CASSLLAGGRNEQFF